Presented here are 21 T cell receptor beta chains from one specimen sequenced in a study of shared clonotypes between healthy human individuals. Assay: immunoSEQ multiplex PCR; the TCRdb copy retains only in-frame clones and omits some. The data show approximately 2,000,000 clones, just under 95% seen once. Sequenced material: naive CD4+ T cells from PBMCs. Sample subset: CD45RA+ positively selected. Receptors originate from a young man in good health. Some clones in this sample may be carry-over from other donors' samples.

CDR3 residues: CASSFNSPSTDTQYF. The CDR3 DNA sequence: TGTGCCAGCAGTTTCAATAGTCCTAGCACAGATACGCAGTATTTT. V gene TRBV28 combines with J gene TRBJ2-3; no clear D gene. Looked up from germline, CDR1 is MDHEN and CDR2 is SYDVKM. V lost 3 bases and J 0 bases, leaving 10 bases between the germline ends. This CDR3 is 15 amino acids long.

The rearrangement joins TRBV5-1 to TRBJ1-1; tentatively, D is TRBD1 (6 bases). Deletions cut 0 bases from V and 8 bases from J, with 11 bases between. This CDR3 comprises 13 residues. CDR1 SGHRS and CDR2 YFSETQ come from the germline V gene. This CDR3 reads CASSLGGGAEAFF. DNA of the CDR3: TGCGCCAGCAGCTTGGGAGGGGGAGCCGAAGCTTTCTTT. The entire variable domain, with the rest obtained from reference TRBV5-1 and TRBJ1-1, is as follows: KAGVTQTPRYLIKTRGQQVTLSCSPISGHRSVSWYQQTPGQGLQFLFEYFSETQRNKGNFPGRFSGRQFSNSRSEMNVSTLELGDSALYLCASSLGGGAEAFFGQGTRLTVV.

The chain couples TRBV18 to TRBJ2-5; D is perhaps TRBD1 (5 bases). The CDR3 length is 15 residues. Germline V gene lookup returns CDR1 KGHSH and CDR2 LQKENI. V lost 2 bases and J 5 bases, leaving 15 bases between the germline ends. The CDR3 spells CASSPNIGETETQYF. CDR3 DNA: TGTGCCAGCTCACCAAATATAGGGGAAACGGAGACCCAGTACTTC.

The chain recombines TRBV6-1 with TRBJ2-7; D may be TRBD1 or TRBD2 (7 bases each). The CDR3 covers 17 residues. The germline V gene encodes CDR1 MNHNS and CDR2 SASEGT. V was pared by 1 base and J by 1 base, with 17 bases between. The CDR3 bases are TGTGCCAGCAGTGAAGGAACACAGGGGAGGGTGTCCTACGAGCAGTACTTC. It codes for CASSEGTQGRVSYEQYF.

The chain carries TRBV7-9 and TRBJ2-7; 10 bases line up with TRBD2. The V gene's germline CDR1 is SEHNR and CDR2 FQNEAQ (reference sequence). V shed 6 bases, J shed 8 bases, and the junction held 10 bases outside the gene matches. The CDR3 has 14 amino acids. CDR3 in amino acids: CASRPTTGLAKQYF. CDR3 coding DNA: TGTGCCAGCAGGCCAACGACGGGACTAGCGAAGCAGTACTTC.

This clone turned up a few times. This chain links TRBV28 with TRBJ1-1; possibly TRBD1 for D (6 bases). There are 14 residues in the CDR3. Trimming took off 8 bases at V and 0 bases at J, with 13 bases between the two ends. Germline CDR1 and CDR2: MDHEN and SYDVKM. The chain's CDR3 is CASRRGDMNTEAFF. The CDR3 DNA is TGTGCCAGCCGGAGGGGGGATATGAACACTGAAGCTTTCTTT.

This chain uses TRBV7-8 with TRBJ2-7, with TRBD2 matching 7 bases. V shed 1 base and J 6 bases; nucleotides not matched to a gene: 15. Germline-derived CDR1 and CDR2 are SGHVS and FQNEAQ. This CDR3 contains 17 residues. CDR3 nucleotides: TGTGCCAGCAGCTTAGTCCCTGGGCAGGGCGGGGGATCCGAGCAGTACTTC. It codes for CASSLVPGQGGGSEQYF.

This rearrangement joins TRBV28 to TRBJ2-3; 7 bases are a match to TRBD2. The CDR3 runs to 17 residues. Germline values: CDR1 MDHEN, CDR2 SYDVKM. Trimming took 7 bases from V and 0 from J; bases not matched to a gene: 13. CDR3 region: CASTGGGPEVSTDTQYF. CDR3 in DNA: TGTGCCAGCACCGGGGGAGGGCCCGAAGTGAGCACAGATACGCAGTATTTT.

Regarding this clone: The sample contains more than one DNA sequence encoding this CDR3. V and J are TRBV27 and TRBJ2-5; no clear D. This CDR3 contains 12 residues. Looked up from germline, CDR1 is MNHEY and CDR2 is SMNVEV (reference sequence). Trimming removed 4 bases from V and 0 bases from J, with 3 bases in between. This chain's CDR3 is CASSSHQETQYF. The CDR3 DNA sequence: TGTGCCAGCAGTTCACACCAAGAGACCCAGTACTTC.

The rearrangement joins TRBV5-1 to TRBJ2-5; 14 bases are a match to TRBD2. This CDR3 is built from 19 residues. The V gene's germline CDR1 is SGHRS and CDR2 YFSETQ. The V segment lost 4 bases and the J segment 0 bases; nucleotides outside the gene matches: 11. CDR3 sequence: CASSLGLAGGSGYQETQYF. CDR3 bases: TGCGCCAGCAGCCTTGGACTAGCGGGAGGATCAGGGTACCAAGAGACCCAGTACTTC.

The chain combines TRBV7-2 with TRBJ2-3, with D perhaps given as TRBD1 or TRBD2 (5 bases each). The CDR3 is 15 amino acids. The germline V gene encodes CDR1 SGHTA and CDR2 FQGNSA. V was clipped by 6 bases and J by 2 bases, with 15 bases between them. The CDR3, as DNA: TGTGCCAGCAGTTTAAGGGGAGACGACACAGATACGCAGTATTTT. This encodes CASSLRGDDTDTQYF.

V gene TRBV5-1 combines with J gene TRBJ2-5, with TRBD2 matching over 14 bases. The CDR3 runs to 18 residues. Germline CDR1 reads SGHRS; CDR2 reads YFSETQ. Trimming took 0 bases from V and 1 from J; bases not matched to a gene: 5. In DNA form, the CDR3 reads TGCGCCAGCAGCTTGGGACTAGCGGGAGGGCCTTCCCAAGAGACCCAGTACTTC. This gives the protein CASSLGLAGGPSQETQYF. The full variable domain, completed using reference TRBV5-1 and TRBJ2-5, is KAGVTQTPRYLIKTRGQQVTLSCSPISGHRSVSWYQQTPGQGLQFLFEYFSETQRNKGNFPGRFSGRQFSNSRSEMNVSTLELGDSALYLCASSLGLAGGPSQETQYFGPGTRLLVL.

The rearrangement links TRBV18 to TRBJ2-5; TRBD2 aligns across 8 bases. CDR3 length: 18 residues. Germline V lookup: CDR1 KGHSH, CDR2 LQKENI. J lost 2 bases, V lost 1 base, and 12 bases had no gene match. The CDR3 DNA reads as TGTGCCAGCTCACCACGTTATTTTACTAGCGGCACACAAGAGACCCAGTACTTC. The encoded protein is CASSPRYFTSGTQETQYF.

The gene calls are TRBV5-1 and TRBJ2-7; TRBD1 matches at 8 bases. The J segment lost 5 bases and the V segment lost 3 bases, leaving 10 bases of the junction unmatched. This CDR3 spans 15 amino acids. The germline V gene encodes CDR1 SGHRS and CDR2 YFSETQ. CDR3: CASSWAGTGENEQYF. CDR3 DNA: TGCGCCAGCAGCTGGGCCGGGACAGGTGAAAACGAGCAGTACTTC. The full variable domain, rest sourced from reference TRBV5-1 and TRBJ2-7, is KAGVTQTPRYLIKTRGQQVTLSCSPISGHRSVSWYQQTPGQGLQFLFEYFSETQRNKGNFPGRFSGRQFSNSRSEMNVSTLELGDSALYLCASSWAGTGENEQYFGPGTRLTVT.

The chain has TRBV9 and TRBJ1-4; tentatively, D is TRBD1 (6 bases). Deletions cut 3 bases from V and 8 bases from J, with 14 bases between. Germline V CDR1 and CDR2: SGDLS, YYNGEE. The CDR3 is 14 amino acids. CDR3 protein: CASSAAGAGEKLFF. In nucleotides, the CDR3 is TGTGCCAGCAGCGCAGCAGGGGCCGGCGAAAAACTGTTTTTT. Using reference TRBV9 and TRBJ1-4 for the parts outside the CDR3, the full variable domain is DSGVTQTPKHLITATGQRVTLRCSPRSGDLSVYWYQQSLDQGLQFLIQYYNGEERAKGNILERFSAQQFPDLHSELNLSSLELGDSALYFCASSAAGAGEKLFFGSGTQLSVL.

The chain employs TRBV5-1 and TRBJ1-1, with unresolved D. CDR1 is SGHRS and CDR2 is YFSETQ in the germline V gene. V lost 4 bases and J 1 base, leaving 11 bases between the germline ends. This CDR3 has 14 amino acids. CDR3 DNA sequence: TGCGCCAGCAGCATTCTAGACACGAACACTGAAGCTTTCTTT. It yields the protein CASSILDTNTEAFF.

This clone occurred once. The chain couples TRBV2 to TRBJ1-2; TRBD1 might be the D (5 bases). Germline values: CDR1 SNHLY, CDR2 FYNNEI. V was shortened by 6 bases and J by 4 bases, with 15 bases between the two germline ends. This CDR3 has 14 residues. As DNA, the CDR3 is TGTGCCAGCAGCGCCCGGGGCGGACTCTATGGCTACACCTTC. Translated, it gives CASSARGGLYGYTF.

V is TRBV9 and J is TRBJ1-3, with D unresolved. The CDR3 has 16 residues. V dropped 0 bases and J dropped 0 bases, with 10 bases sitting between them. Germline V gives CDR1 SGDLS, CDR2 YYNGEE. CDR3 protein: CASSVARTNSGNTIYF. The CDR3 DNA reads as TGTGCCAGCAGCGTAGCCCGGACCAACTCTGGAAACACCATATATTTT.

The V call is TRBV30, the J call TRBJ2-2; 8 nucleotides align to TRBD2. Per germline, CDR1 GTSNPN and CDR2 SVGIG (reference sequence). The CDR3 contains 15 residues. V was pared by 5 bases and J by 5 bases, with 10 bases of the junction left unmatched. As DNA, the CDR3 is TGTGCCTGGGCCCGGGGGGGAGGTGGAACCGGGGAGCTGTTTTTT. It is translated as CAWARGGGGTGELFF.

The chain uses TRBV28 and TRBJ1-6, with TRBD1 identical over 8 bases. The length of the CDR3 is 15 residues. The V gene's germline CDR1 is MDHEN and CDR2 SYDVKM. V was pared by 4 bases and J by 10 bases, with 9 bases of the junction left unmatched. The CDR3 region is CASSSPGQVWSPLHF. As DNA, the CDR3 is TGTGCCAGCAGTTCTCCGGGACAGGTCTGGTCACCCCTCCACTTT.

This clone occurred once. V and J are TRBV7-2 and TRBJ2-4; D unclear. Germline V gene lookup returns CDR1 SGHTA and CDR2 FQGNSA. The CDR3 consists of 14 residues. V was trimmed by 2 bases and J by 0 bases, leaving 5 bases between them. The CDR3 loop is CASSLPLAKNIQYF. The CDR3 bases are TGTGCCAGCAGCTTACCCCTAGCCAAAAACATTCAGTACTTC.